This TCR beta chain was captured in a study of T cell responses to AZD1222 COVID-19 vaccine. Study-wide results and limits: Vaccine-related CD4 TCRs covered spike, predominating at 160-218 and 743-854. Among the donors, most were white British and more were female, and clonal diversity was possibly underestimated. Breadth and depth of Spike-specific TCRs rose after two AZD1222 doses. Only after the peak T cell response were repertoires sampled.

Measured with immunoSEQ multiplex PCR; TCRdb has only the in-frame clones, and not every one. The sample lists around 140,000 clones, more than 85% occurring once. Germline values: CDR1 SGHVS, CDR2 FQNEAQ. This CDR3 region has 17 residues. Trimming took off 2 bases at V and 5 bases at J, with 21 bases between the two ends. With regard to this clone: Its antigen is unknown.

The TCR comes from an adult who had recovered from COVID-19. This sequence joins TRBV7-8 and TRBJ1-2; D unresolved. The sample in question was peripheral blood, obtained after recovery from COVID-19. CDR3 in amino acids: CASSLLPSRGEYYGYTF. CDR3 nucleotide sequence: TGTGCCAGCAGCTTATTACCATCACGCGGGGAGTATTATGGCTACACCTTC.